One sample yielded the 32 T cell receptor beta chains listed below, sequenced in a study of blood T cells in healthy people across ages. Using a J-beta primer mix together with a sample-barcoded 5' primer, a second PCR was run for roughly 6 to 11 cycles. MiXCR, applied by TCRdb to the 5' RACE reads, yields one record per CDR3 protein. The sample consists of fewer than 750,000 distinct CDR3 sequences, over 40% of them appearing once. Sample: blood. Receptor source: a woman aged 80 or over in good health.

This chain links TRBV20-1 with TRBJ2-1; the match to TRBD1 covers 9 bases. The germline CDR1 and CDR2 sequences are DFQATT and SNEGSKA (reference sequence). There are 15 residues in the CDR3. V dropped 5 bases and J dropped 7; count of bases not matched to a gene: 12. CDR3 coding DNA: TGCAGTGCTGCCCCGGACAGGGGTGTTCTAAATGAGCAGTTCTTC. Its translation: CSAAPDRGVLNEQFF.

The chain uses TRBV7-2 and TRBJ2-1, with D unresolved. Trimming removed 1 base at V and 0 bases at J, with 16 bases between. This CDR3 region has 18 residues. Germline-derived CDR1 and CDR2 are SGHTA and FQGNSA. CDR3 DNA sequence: TGTGCCAGCAGCTTAGAGGGCGTGGGCAGAAGCTCCTACAATGAGCAGTTCTTC. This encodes CASSLEGVGRSSYNEQFF.

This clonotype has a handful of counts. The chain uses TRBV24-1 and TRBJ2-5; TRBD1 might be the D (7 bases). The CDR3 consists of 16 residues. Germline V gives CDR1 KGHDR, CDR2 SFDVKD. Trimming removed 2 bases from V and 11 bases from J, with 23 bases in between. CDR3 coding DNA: TGTGCCACCAGTGATTCGATGACAGGGCGAGTCCGGGAGCAGTACTTC. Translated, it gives CATSDSMTGRVREQYF.

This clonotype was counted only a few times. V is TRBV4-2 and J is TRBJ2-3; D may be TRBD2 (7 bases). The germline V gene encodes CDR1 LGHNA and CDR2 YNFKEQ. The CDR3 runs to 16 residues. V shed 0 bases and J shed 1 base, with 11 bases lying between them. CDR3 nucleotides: TGTGCCAGCAGCCAAGAAGGGAGGGGGGGCACAGATACGCAGTATTTT. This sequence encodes CASSQEGRGGTDTQYF.

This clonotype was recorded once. CDR3 nucleotides: TGCGCCAGCAGCCAAGTTGGGACTAGCGGGGGTAATGAGCAGTTCTTC. Its protein is CASSQVGTSGGNEQFF. The chain uses TRBV4-1 and TRBJ2-1; 14 bases agree with TRBD2. V shed 1 base and J 7 bases; nucleotides not matched to a gene: 3. The CDR3 spans 16 residues. Germline V gene lookup returns CDR1 MGHRA and CDR2 YSYEKL.

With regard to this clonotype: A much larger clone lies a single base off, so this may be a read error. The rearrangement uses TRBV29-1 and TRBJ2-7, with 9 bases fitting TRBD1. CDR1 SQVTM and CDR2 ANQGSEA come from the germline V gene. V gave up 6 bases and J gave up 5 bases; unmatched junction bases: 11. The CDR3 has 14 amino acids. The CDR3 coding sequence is TGCAGCGTCTCTGGGACAGGGCCTTACGACGAGCAGTACTTC. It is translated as CSVSGTGPYDEQYF.

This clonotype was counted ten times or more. The CDR3 DNA follows: TGTGCCAGCAGCCCACGGACAGCCCTAGCCAAAAACATTCAGTACTTC. Its protein product is CASSPRTALAKNIQYF. This chain uses TRBV7-8 with TRBJ2-4; tentatively, D is TRBD1 (6 bases). Germline lookup yields CDR1 SGHVS and CDR2 FQNEAQ. There are 16 residues in the CDR3. The V gene lost 5 bases and the J gene lost 0 bases, with 14 bases spanning the gap.

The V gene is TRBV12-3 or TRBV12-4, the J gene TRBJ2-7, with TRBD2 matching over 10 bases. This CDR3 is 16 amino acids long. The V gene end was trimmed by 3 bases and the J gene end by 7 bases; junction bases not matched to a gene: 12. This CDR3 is CASSLEASGSRDEQYF. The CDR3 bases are TGTGCCAGCAGTTTGGAGGCTAGCGGGAGTAGGGATGAGCAGTACTTC.

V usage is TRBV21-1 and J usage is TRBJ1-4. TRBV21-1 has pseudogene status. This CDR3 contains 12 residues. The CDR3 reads CASGDAGEKPFF. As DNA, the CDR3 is TGTGCCAGCGGTGACGCGGGGGAAAAACCGTTTTTT.

The CDR3: CASSPERHYEQYF. The CDR3 DNA reads as TGTGCCAGCAGCCCCGAGAGACACTACGAGCAGTACTTC. This chain links TRBV13 with TRBJ2-4; D unclear. The end of the DNA fits TRBJ2-7 better, so the J call may be wrong. Germline V gene sequence: CDR1 PRHDT, CDR2 FYEKMQ (reference sequence). This CDR3 spans 13 amino acids.

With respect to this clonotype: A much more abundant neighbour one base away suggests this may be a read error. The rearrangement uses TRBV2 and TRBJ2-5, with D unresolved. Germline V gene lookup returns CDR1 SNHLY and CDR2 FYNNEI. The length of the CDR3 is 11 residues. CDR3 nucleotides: TGTGTCAGCTCTAAGTTGGAGACCCAGTACTTC. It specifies CVSSKLETQYF.

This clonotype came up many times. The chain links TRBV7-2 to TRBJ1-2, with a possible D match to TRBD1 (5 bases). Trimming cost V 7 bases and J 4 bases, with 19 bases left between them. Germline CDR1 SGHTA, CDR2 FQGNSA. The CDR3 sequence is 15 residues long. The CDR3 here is CASTFTPGQGYGYTF. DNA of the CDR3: TGTGCCAGCACCTTCACACCGGGCCAGGGCTATGGCTACACCTTC.

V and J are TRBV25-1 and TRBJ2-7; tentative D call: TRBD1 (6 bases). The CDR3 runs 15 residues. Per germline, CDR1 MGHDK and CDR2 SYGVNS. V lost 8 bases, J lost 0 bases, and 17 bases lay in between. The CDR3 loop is CASHGWGPNSYEQYF. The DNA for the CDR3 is TGTGCCAGCCATGGATGGGGGCCAAACTCCTACGAGCAGTACTTC.

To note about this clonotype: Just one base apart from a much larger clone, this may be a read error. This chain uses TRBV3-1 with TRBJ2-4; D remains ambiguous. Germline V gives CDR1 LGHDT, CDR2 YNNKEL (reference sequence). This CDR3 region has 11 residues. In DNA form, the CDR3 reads TGTGCCAGCAGCCAAGGATCCATTCGGTACTTC. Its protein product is CASSQGSIRYF.

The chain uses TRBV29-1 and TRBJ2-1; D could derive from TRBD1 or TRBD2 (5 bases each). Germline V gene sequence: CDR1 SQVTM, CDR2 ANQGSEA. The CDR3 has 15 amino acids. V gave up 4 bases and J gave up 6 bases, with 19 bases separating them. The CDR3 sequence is CSVGGTVGDRNEQFF. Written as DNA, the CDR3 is TGCAGCGTTGGAGGGACCGTGGGGGATCGCAATGAGCAGTTCTTC.

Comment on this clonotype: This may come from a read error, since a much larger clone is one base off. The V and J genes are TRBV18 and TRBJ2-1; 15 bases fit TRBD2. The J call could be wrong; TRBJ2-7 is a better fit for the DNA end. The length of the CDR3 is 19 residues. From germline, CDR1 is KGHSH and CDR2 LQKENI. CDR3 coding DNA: TGTGCCAGCCTAGGGACAACTACGGGACTAGCGGGAGGAAACAATGAGCAGTACTTC. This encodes CASLGTTTGLAGGNNEQYF.

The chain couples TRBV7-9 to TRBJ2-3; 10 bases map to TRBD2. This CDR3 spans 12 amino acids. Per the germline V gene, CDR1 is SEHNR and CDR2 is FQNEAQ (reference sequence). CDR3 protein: CASLAGADTQYF. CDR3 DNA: TGTGCTAGCCTAGCGGGAGCGGATACGCAGTATTTT.

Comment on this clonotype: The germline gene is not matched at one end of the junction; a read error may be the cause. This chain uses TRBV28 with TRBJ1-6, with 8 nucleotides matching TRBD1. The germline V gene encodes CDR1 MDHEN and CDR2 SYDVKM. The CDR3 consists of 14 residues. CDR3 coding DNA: TGTGCCGGCAGTAAACGGACAGGGAATTCACCCCTCCACTTT. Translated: CAGSKRTGNSPLHF. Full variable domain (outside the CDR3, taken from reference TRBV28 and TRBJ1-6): DVKVTQSSRYLVKRTGEKVFLECVQDMDHENMFWYRQDPGLGLRLIYFSYDVKMKEKGDIPEGYSVSREKKERFSLILESASTNQTSMYLCAGSKRTGNSPLHFGNGTRLTVT.

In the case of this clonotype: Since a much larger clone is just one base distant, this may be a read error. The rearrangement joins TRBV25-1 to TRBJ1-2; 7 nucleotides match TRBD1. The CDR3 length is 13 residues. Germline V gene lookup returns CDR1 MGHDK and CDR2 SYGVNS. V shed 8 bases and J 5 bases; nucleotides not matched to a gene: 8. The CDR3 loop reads CASETGTAYGYTF. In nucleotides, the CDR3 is TGTGCCAGCGAGACCGGGACAGCTTATGGCTACACCTTC.

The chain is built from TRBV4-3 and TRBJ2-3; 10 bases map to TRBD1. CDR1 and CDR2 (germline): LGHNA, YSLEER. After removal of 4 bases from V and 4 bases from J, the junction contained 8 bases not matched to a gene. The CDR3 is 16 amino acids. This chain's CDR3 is CASSPEGTGVPDTQYF. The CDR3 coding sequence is TGCGCCAGCAGCCCAGAGGGGACAGGGGTTCCAGATACGCAGTATTTT.

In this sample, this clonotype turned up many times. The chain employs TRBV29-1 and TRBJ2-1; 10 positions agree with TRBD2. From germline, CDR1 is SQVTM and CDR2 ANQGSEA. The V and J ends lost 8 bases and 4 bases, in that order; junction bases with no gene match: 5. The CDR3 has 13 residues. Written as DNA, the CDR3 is TGCAGCTTCGAGCGGGAGGGGTACAATGAGCAGTTCTTC. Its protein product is CSFEREGYNEQFF.

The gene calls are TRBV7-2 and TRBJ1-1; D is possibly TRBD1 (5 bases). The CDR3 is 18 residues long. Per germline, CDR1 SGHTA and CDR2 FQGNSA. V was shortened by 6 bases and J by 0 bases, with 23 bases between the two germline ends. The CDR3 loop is CASRDERTGFAMNTEAFF. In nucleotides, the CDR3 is TGTGCCAGCAGGGACGAAAGAACAGGTTTCGCCATGAACACTGAAGCTTTCTTT. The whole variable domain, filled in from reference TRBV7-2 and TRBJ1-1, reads GAGVSQSPSNKVTEKGKDVELRCDPISGHTALYWYRQSLGQGLEFLIYFQGNSAPDKSGLPSDRFSAERTGGSVSTLTIQRTQQEDSAVYLCASRDERTGFAMNTEAFFGQGTRLTVV.

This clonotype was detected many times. The DNA of the CDR3 is TGTGCCAGCAGTTACATGGGCCACGAGCAGTACTTC. Its translation: CASSYMGHEQYF. The chain recombines TRBV6-6 with TRBJ2-7; D is unclear. The CDR3 loop spans 12 amino acids. Germline values: CDR1 MNHNY, CDR2 SVGAGI (reference sequence). The V end was cut by 2 bases, the J end by 5 bases, with 7 bases between.

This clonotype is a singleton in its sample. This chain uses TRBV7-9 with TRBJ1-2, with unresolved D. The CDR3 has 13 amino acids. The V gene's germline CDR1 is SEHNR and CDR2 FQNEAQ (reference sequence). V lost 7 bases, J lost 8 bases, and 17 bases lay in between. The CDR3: CASTFEPGAGYTF. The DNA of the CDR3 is TGTGCCAGCACCTTTGAACCAGGTGCGGGCTACACCTTC.

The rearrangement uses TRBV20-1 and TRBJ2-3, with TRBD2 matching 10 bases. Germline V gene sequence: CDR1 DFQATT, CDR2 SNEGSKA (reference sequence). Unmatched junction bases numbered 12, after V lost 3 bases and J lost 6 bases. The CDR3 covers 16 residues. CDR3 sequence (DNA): TGCAGTGCTAGCCAGTCCGTGCTAGCGGGGGAGGATACGCAGTATTTT. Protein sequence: CSASQSVLAGEDTQYF.

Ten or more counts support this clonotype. The CDR3 DNA sequence: TGCAGTGCTCCCCGCGGGGGGCCCCAAGAGACCCAGTACTTC. This codes for CSAPRGGPQETQYF. V gene TRBV20-1 combines with J gene TRBJ2-5, with TRBD2 matching 8 bases. Per the germline V gene, CDR1 is DFQATT and CDR2 is SNEGSKA (reference sequence). V shed 5 bases and J 1 base; nucleotides not matched to a gene: 6. There are 14 residues in the CDR3.

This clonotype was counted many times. The CDR3 spells CASSYSRVTEAFF. Written as DNA, the CDR3 is TGTGCCAGCAGTTACTCGCGGGTTACTGAAGCTTTCTTT. The chain is built from TRBV6-2 or TRBV6-3 and TRBJ1-1; the D is unclear. This CDR3 is built from 13 residues. With 0 bases removed from V and 5 bases from J, the gap between germline ends came to 7 bases. Germline loops: CDR1 MNHEY, CDR2 SVGEGT.

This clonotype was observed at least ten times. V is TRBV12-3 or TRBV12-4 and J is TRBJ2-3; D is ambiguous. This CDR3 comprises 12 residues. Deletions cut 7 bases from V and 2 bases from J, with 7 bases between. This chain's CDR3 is CASKEYTDTQYF. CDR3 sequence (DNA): TGTGCCAGCAAGGAGTACACAGATACGCAGTATTTT.

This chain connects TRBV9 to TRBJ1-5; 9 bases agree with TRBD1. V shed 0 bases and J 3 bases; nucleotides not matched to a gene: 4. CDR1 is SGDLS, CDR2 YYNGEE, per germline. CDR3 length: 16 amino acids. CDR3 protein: CASSVGGQGLNQPQHF. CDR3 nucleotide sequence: TGTGCCAGCAGCGTAGGGGGACAGGGCCTCAATCAGCCCCAGCATTTT. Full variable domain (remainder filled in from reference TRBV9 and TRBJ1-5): DSGVTQTPKHLITATGQRVTLRCSPRSGDLSVYWYQQSLDQGLQFLIQYYNGEERAKGNILERFSAQQFPDLHSELNLSSLELGDSALYFCASSVGGQGLNQPQHFGDGTRLSIL.

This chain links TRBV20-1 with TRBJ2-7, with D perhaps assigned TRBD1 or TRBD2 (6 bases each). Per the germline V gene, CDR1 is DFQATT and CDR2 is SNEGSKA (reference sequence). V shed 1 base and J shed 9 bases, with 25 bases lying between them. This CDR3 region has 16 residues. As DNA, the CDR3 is TGCAGTGCTAGAGGGGAAGGGGGGCCCGTAGTTGGTGGGCAGTACTTC. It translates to CSARGEGGPVVGGQYF.

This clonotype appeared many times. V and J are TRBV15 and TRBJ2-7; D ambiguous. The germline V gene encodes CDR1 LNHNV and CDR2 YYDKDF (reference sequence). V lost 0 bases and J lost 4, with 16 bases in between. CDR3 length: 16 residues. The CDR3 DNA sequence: TGTGCCACCAGCAGAGATCCCTCGGGTTTAGGGTACGAGCAGTACTTC. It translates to CATSRDPSGLGYEQYF. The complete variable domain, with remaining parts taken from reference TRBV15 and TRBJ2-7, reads DAMVIQNPRYQVTQFGKPVTLSCSQTLNHNVMYWYQQKSSQAPKLLFHYYDKDFNNEADTPDNFQSRRPNTSFCFLDIRSPGLGDTAMYLCATSRDPSGLGYEQYFGPGTRLTVT.

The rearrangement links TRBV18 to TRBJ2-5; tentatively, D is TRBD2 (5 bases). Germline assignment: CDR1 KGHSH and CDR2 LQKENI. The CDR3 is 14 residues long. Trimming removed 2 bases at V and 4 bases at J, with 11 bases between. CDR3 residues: CASSPAARGETQYF. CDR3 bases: TGTGCCAGCTCACCAGCAGCCCGGGGAGAGACCCAGTACTTC.